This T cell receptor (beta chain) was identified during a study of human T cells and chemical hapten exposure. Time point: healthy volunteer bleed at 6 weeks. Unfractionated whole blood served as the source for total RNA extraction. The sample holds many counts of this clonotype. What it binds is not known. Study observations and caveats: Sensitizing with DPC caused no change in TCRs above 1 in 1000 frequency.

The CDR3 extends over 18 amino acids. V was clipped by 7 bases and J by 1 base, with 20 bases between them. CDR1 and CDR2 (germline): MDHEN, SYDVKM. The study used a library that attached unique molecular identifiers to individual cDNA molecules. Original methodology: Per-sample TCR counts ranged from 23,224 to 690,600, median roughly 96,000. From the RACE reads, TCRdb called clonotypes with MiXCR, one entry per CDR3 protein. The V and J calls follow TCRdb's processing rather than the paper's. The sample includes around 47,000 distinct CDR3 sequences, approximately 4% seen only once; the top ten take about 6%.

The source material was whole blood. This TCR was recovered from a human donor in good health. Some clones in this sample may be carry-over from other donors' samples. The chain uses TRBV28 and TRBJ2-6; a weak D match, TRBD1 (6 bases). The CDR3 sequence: CASTLSASTGSGANVLTF. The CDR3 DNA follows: TGTGCCAGCACATTGTCTGCCTCGACAGGATCTGGGGCCAACGTCCTGACTTTC.